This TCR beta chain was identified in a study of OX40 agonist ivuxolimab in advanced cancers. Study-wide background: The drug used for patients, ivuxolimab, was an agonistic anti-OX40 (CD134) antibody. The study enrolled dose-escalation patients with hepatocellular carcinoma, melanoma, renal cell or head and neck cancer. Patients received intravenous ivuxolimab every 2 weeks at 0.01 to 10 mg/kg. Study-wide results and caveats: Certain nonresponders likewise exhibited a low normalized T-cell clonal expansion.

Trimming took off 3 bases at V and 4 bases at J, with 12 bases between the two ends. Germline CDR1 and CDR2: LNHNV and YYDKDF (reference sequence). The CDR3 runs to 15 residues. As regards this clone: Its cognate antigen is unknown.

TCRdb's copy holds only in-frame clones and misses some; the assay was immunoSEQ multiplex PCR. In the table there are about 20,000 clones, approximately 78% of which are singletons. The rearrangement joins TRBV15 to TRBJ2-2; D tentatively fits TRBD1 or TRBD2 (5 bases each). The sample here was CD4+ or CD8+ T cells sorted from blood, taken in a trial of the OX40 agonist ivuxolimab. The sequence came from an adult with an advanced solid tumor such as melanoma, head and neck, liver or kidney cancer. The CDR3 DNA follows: TGTGCCACCAGCAGTTCCGGGACGATCACCGGGGAGCTGTTTTTT. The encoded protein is CATSSSGTITGELFF.